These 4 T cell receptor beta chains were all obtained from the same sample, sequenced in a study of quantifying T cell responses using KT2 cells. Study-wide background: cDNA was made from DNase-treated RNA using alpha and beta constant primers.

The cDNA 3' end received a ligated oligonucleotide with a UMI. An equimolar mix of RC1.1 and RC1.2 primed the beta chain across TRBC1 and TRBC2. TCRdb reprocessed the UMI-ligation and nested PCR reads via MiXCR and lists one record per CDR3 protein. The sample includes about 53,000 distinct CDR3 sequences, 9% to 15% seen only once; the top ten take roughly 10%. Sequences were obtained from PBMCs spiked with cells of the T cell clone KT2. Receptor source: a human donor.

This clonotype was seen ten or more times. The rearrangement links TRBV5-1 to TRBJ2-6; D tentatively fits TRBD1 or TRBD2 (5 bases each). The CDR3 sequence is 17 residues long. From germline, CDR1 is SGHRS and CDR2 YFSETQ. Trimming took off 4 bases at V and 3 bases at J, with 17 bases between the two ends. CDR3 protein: CASSQTLRGLGANVLTF. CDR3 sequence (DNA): TGCGCCAGCAGCCAGACGTTGAGGGGTCTTGGGGCCAACGTCCTGACTTTC.

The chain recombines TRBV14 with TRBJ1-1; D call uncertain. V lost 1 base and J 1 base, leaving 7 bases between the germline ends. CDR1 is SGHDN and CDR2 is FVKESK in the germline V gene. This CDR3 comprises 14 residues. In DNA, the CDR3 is TGTGCCAGCAGCCAAGTTTCATGGAACACTGAAGCTTTCTTT. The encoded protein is CASSQVSWNTEAFF.

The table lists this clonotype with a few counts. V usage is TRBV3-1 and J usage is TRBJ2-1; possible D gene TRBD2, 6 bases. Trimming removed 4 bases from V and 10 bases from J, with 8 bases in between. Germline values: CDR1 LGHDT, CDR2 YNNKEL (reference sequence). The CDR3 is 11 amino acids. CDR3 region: CASSLGGEQFF. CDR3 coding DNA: TGTGCCAGCAGCCTGGGAGGAGAGCAGTTCTTC.

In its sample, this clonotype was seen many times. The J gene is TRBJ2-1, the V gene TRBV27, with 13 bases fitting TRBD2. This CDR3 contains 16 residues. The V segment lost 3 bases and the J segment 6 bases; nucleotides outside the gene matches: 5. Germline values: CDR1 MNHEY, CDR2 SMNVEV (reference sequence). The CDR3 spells CASSFGGLAGSNEQFF. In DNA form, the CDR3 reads TGTGCCAGCAGTTTCGGGGGACTAGCGGGGAGCAATGAGCAGTTCTTC.